This TCR beta chain stems from a study of OX40 agonist ivuxolimab in advanced cancers. The overall study: Intravenous ivuxolimab was administered to patients every 2 weeks at 0.01 to 10 mg/kg. Past anti-PD-1, anti-PD-L1 or anti-CTLA-4 therapy was accepted, and around 40% had received some.

Overall study results and limits: Clonal expansion among partial responders at 0.1-3.0 mg/kg ranked near the lowest.

Germline CDR1 is SGHKS and CDR2 is YYEKEE (reference sequence). The CDR3 has 17 amino acids. The ends were cut back, 0 bases at V and 1 base at J, with 16 bases in the middle. As concerns this clone: Its antigen is currently unknown.

Repertoires were generated with immunoSEQ multiplex PCR, while TCRdb's copy carries only in-frame clones and drops some. Of about 64,000 clones listed, roughly 80% are singletons. Autoimmune disease history or systemic immunosuppression meant exclusion. J is TRBJ1-2 and V is TRBV5-5; the D gene is possibly TRBD1 (6 bases). The origin of this receptor is an adult with an advanced solid tumor such as melanoma, head and neck, liver or kidney cancer. Sequencing was performed on CD4+ or CD8+ T cells sorted from blood, taken in a trial of the OX40 agonist ivuxolimab. CDR3 coding DNA: TGTGCCAGCAGCTTGGGCGGGGGGCCCCTACTTAACTATGGCTACACCTTC. Translated, it gives CASSLGGGPLLNYGYTF.